The sequence of this T cell receptor (beta chain) was determined in a study of shared clonotypes between healthy human individuals (TCRdb year 2020). Background for the entire study: The cohort comprised a couple of women and a few men aged 18 to 49 years. Per donor, three plates each were used for CD4 naive and CD4 memory, two for CD8 naive, and one for CD8 memory. To estimate repertoire size and how much clonotypes are shared between individuals, the study performed deep sequencing of blood TCR repertoires from roughly five healthy adults. Libraries were prepared and TCR repertoires were sequenced by different laboratories using diverse techniques, in order to increase sequencing depth and limit assay-specific biases. Leukapheresis yielded between about 0.8 and 9.5 billion PBMCs per donor.

Note on this clone: Its antigen is not yet known. No base-level quality is on record; no much larger clone is a single base apart.

The CDR3 holds 16 amino acids from the cysteine to the phenylalanine. CDR3 DNA only is kept here, 48 bases in frame from base 1. V is shortened by 3 bases, J by 3 bases, and the region joining them spans 14 bases. The germline V gene specifies MDHEN as CDR1 and SYDVKM as CDR2. The donors were healthy, HIV-negative adults who had no recently reported acute infections or vaccinations. All donors were Caucasian adults living in Nashville, Tennessee, USA. CD4+ T cells were enriched through magnetic negative selection, after which naive cells were positively selected on CD45RA and the remaining negative fraction served as the memory subset. Blood was obtained by leukapheresis, after which PBMCs were separated by Ficoll-Histopaque density gradient centrifugation and cryopreserved in liquid nitrogen vapor phase. Analytical flow cytometry was used to check the purity and quantity of each magnetically sorted T cell population. From each sorted fraction, genomic DNA was isolated and quantified by UV absorbance on a Nanodrop 2000c.

Study-wide findings and limitations: Sampling was limited to blood, and TCR repertoires in tissue likely differ from TCR repertoires in blood. Incomplete sequencing was indicated by rarefaction of sorted-subset datasets, despite the large sequencing depth. Higher generation probabilities were observed for clonotypes shared by all four sorted-subset donors than for non-shared clonotypes. Pairwise subsampling indicated that sequencing depth was expected to affect the degree of clonotype sharing among donors. Estimated clonotype richness was generally larger for naive than for memory subsets. Across a handful of donors, about 4.5% of naive CD4, roughly 3.5% of naive CD8, under 2.5% of memory CD4, and 0.3% to 0.45% of memory CD8 clonotypes were shared. Because the study included a small number of donors, the genetic and exposure-history diversity represented was limited.

Using the deep immunoSEQ assay, TCR CDR3 regions were amplified from genomic DNA by multiplex PCR. For each cell subset, the extracted genomic DNA was distributed evenly across all wells of several immunoSEQ 96-well plates, and each plate served as one replicate. For sorted subsets, approximately 210 ng genomic DNA, equal to tens of thousands of T cell genomes, was loaded into each replicate PCR. The purified libraries were quantified using a Qubit 3.0 fluorometer, sized with a Bioanalyzer 2100, and then quantified again using the KAPA Library Quantification kit. Each immunoSEQ 96-well plate was sequenced on its own single-read 150-cycle Illumina NextSeq 550 flow cell. On the authors' methods: Because the immunoSEQ output included only junctional sequences and no quality scores, the filtering could not be the same as the filtering used for full-length reads. Sequences were annotated with PyIR, a Python wrapper for IgBLAST v1.9, using IMGT germline references to assign V/J genes and CDR3. Reads were filtered out if the reads had weak V/J assignments (E-value above 1e-6), no CDR3, stop codons, out-of-frame junctions, or ambiguous translated residues. V3J clonotypes were defined as sequences sharing the same inferred V gene, J gene, and CDR3 amino acid sequence. To compute the percentage overlap between repertoires, the number of shared unique clonotypes was divided by the size of the smaller repertoire. Richness of each repertoire was evaluated using RTK rarefaction, the Chao1 estimator, and Recon v2.1 estimates of unobserved clonotypes. Generation probabilities were computed with OLGA for all TCRbeta clonotypes obtained by the gDNA method from a handful of donors. TCRdb carries this immuneACCESS record with in-frame sequences only. Its versions omit some clonotypes, under half of them owing to an unresolved V gene in the studies checked, with the rest unexplained. The DNA was the basis for D and trimming; V, J and clone size are from that table. For this sample the table gives around 990,000 clones, of which 60% to 85% were detected only once. Jointly, the top ten make up 0.89% of the sample.

The V gene is TRBV28 and the J gene is TRBJ2-2, with TRBD2 tentatively as D gene (6 bases match). This TCR was recovered from a man in his late teens or twenties in good health. Some clones in this sample may be carry-over from other donors' samples. Sequencing was done on a sample of memory CD4+ T cells from PBMCs. The meaning of the sample's cell subset or site label: CD45RA-negative fraction. This receptor has the CDR3 CASSLVGGGDTGELFF. Here is the DNA: TGTGCCAGCAGTTTGGTCGGAGGCGGGGACACCGGGGAGCTGTTTTTT.